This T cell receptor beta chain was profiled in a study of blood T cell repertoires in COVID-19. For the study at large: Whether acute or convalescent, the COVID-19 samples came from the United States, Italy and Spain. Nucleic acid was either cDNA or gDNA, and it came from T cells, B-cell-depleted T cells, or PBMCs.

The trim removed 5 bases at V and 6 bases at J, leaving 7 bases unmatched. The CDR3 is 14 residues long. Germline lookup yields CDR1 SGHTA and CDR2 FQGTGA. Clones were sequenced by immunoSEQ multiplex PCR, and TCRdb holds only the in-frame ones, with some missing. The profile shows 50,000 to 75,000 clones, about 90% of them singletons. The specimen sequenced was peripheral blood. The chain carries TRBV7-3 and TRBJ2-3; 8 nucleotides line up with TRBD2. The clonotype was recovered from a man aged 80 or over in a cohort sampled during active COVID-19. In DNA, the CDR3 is TGTGCCAGCAGCCCCATAGCGGGACTCGATACGCAGTATTTT. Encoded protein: CASSPIAGLDTQYF.